Each of the 12 T cell receptor beta chains below was sequenced from the same sample in a study of shared T cell receptors in the human thymus. TCRdb's table, derived via immunoSEQ multiplex PCR, lists solely in-frame clones and lacks some. The table shows hundreds of thousands of clones, with over 75% occurring only once. This same sample was also part of a study on human thymus T cells.

The sequenced sample consisted of thymocytes. The source of these receptors is a boy under two years old with a congenital heart defect.

The chain uses TRBV19 and TRBJ2-5; 12 bases fit TRBD2. The CDR3 totals 15 residues. The J segment lost 5 bases and the V segment lost 5 bases, leaving 6 bases of the junction unmatched. The germline V gene encodes CDR1 LNHDA and CDR2 SQIVND (reference sequence). CDR3 in DNA: TGTGCCAGTAGTGCCCGACTAGCGGGAGTTGAGACCCAGTACTTC. Residues: CASSARLAGVETQYF.

This rearrangement joins TRBV7-9 to TRBJ2-5, with 9 nucleotides matching TRBD1. The J call is doubtful: the DNA matches TRBJ2-7 better. The germline V gene encodes CDR1 SEHNR and CDR2 FQNEAQ (reference sequence). The CDR3 loop spans 15 amino acids. CDR3 in DNA: TGTGCCAGCAGCTTAGGGGGGGACAGGGTCGACGAGCAGTACTTC. Its protein product is CASSLGGDRVDEQYF.

This clone was recorded once. The chain couples TRBV4-2 to TRBJ1-1, with 7 bases aligning to TRBD1. Losses at the gene ends were 0 bases for V and 2 bases for J; bases not matched to a gene: 15. Germline lookup yields CDR1 LGHNA and CDR2 YNFKEQ. This CDR3 has 19 residues. The CDR3 sequence: CASSQDSNGRDRSNTEAFF. The CDR3 bases are TGTGCCAGCAGCCAAGATAGTAATGGCCGGGACAGATCTAACACTGAAGCTTTCTTT.

This clone was found once. The chain links TRBV7-9 to TRBJ2-2, with 7 bases aligning to TRBD1. J gave up 1 base and V 5 bases, and 1 base lay outside the gene matches. The CDR3 runs to 14 residues. Germline lookup yields CDR1 SEHNR and CDR2 FQNEAQ (reference sequence). CDR3 loop: CASSRQGNTGELFF. CDR3 in DNA: TGTGCCAGCAGCCGACAGGGGAACACCGGGGAGCTGTTTTTT.

The V and J genes are TRBV6-1 and TRBJ2-1, with 11 bases that match TRBD2. The CDR3 length is 17 residues. V lost 0 bases, J lost 6 bases, and 7 bases stayed unmatched. Looked up from germline, CDR1 is MNHNS and CDR2 is SASEGT. CDR3 sequence (DNA): TGTGCCAGCAGTGAAGCGCAGACTAGCGGGACCTTCAATGAGCAGTTCTTC. Protein product: CASSEAQTSGTFNEQFF.

V and J are TRBV18 and TRBJ1-3, with D perhaps TRBD1 (6 bases). Germline V lookup: CDR1 KGHSH, CDR2 LQKENI. Trimming removed 4 bases at V and 8 bases at J, with 18 bases between. The CDR3 sequence is 15 residues long. This CDR3 is CASSLQGLPKDTIYF. CDR3 coding DNA: TGTGCCAGCTCACTACAGGGCCTCCCTAAGGACACCATATATTTT.

This rearrangement joins TRBV6-5 to TRBJ1-1, with a tentative D call TRBD1 (5 bases). The length of the CDR3 is 14 residues. Looked up from germline, CDR1 is MNHEY and CDR2 is SVGAGI. Trimming took off 5 bases at V and 4 bases at J, with 14 bases between the two ends. CDR3: CASSIQEGRTEAFF. Written as DNA, the CDR3 is TGTGCCAGCAGTATACAGGAAGGGCGCACTGAAGCTTTCTTT.

This clone was seen once. The J gene is TRBJ2-6, the V gene TRBV6-1, with TRBD1 identical over 10 bases. With V trimmed by 4 bases and J by 2 bases, 5 bases remained unmatched. Looked up from germline, CDR1 is MNHNS and CDR2 is SASEGT. The CDR3 is 17 residues long. The CDR3 DNA sequence: TGTGCCAGCAGTGCCGGGACAGGGGAAACTGGGGCCAACGTCCTGACTTTC. Its translation is CASSAGTGETGANVLTF.

This clone has more than one count but fewer than ten. The chain links TRBV7-8 to TRBJ1-5; D is unresolved. Deletions cut 5 bases from V and 0 bases from J, with 8 bases between. Germline CDR1 SGHVS, CDR2 FQNEAQ. CDR3 length equals 14 residues. In DNA form, the CDR3 reads TGTGCCAGCAGCCGCCGGGATAGCAATCAGCCCCAGCATTTT. Its protein is CASSRRDSNQPQHF.

The chain joins TRBV5-6 to TRBJ2-3, with D tentatively TRBD2 (5 bases). This CDR3 spans 16 amino acids. Germline-derived CDR1 and CDR2 are SGHDT and YYEEEE. With 0 bases removed from V and 2 bases from J, the gap between germline ends came to 13 bases. The DNA of the CDR3 is TGTGCCAGCAGCTTGGCCGAGGGCCCCAACACAGATACGCAGTATTTT. The encoded protein is CASSLAEGPNTDTQYF.

This clone was picked up a small number of times. The chain joins TRBV19 to TRBJ1-1; D may be TRBD1 (6 bases). Deletions cut 10 bases from V and 5 bases from J, with 17 bases between. Germline V gene sequence: CDR1 LNHDA, CDR2 SQIVND (reference sequence). This CDR3 comprises 13 residues. CDR3 region: CATSRTERTEAFF. As DNA, the CDR3 is TGTGCCACCTCTCGGACAGAAAGGACTGAAGCTTTCTTT.

The rearrangement uses TRBV7-2 and TRBJ1-5; D is unresolved. Trimming removed 5 bases at V and 2 bases at J, with 10 bases between. Germline V gene data show CDR1 as SGHTA and CDR2 as FQGNSA. This CDR3 spans 14 amino acids. CDR3 bases: TGTGCCAGCAGCCCCGCTAAAGGCAATCAGCCCCAGCATTTT. Its protein is CASSPAKGNQPQHF.